The 11 T cell receptor beta chains given below trace back to one sample, sequenced in a study of blood T cell repertoires in COVID-19. TCRdb's table, derived via immunoSEQ multiplex PCR, lists solely in-frame clones and lacks some. Of 250,000 to 300,000 clones listed, around 80% are singletons. Sequencing input: PBMCs or T cells enriched from blood (not recorded which). The receptors derive from a man in his forties who had been exposed to COVID-19.

The V and J genes are TRBV19 and TRBJ2-7; no clear D. From germline, CDR1 is LNHDA and CDR2 SQIVND (reference sequence). V lost 6 bases, J lost 0 bases, and 12 bases lay in between. This CDR3 region has 14 residues. The CDR3 DNA follows: TGTGCCAGTAGGAGGTATCCCAGCTCCTACGAGCAGTACTTC. Translating gives CASRRYPSSYEQYF.

The J gene is TRBJ1-4, the V gene TRBV30; 7 positions match TRBD1. The CDR3 loop spans 18 amino acids. CDR1 and CDR2 (germline): GTSNPN, SVGIG (reference sequence). After removal of 5 bases from V and 0 bases from J, the junction contained 15 bases not matched to a gene. The CDR3 is CAWQGGLGLDTTNEKLFF. The CDR3 DNA follows: TGTGCCTGGCAAGGGGGCCTCGGTCTGGATACAACTAATGAAAAACTGTTTTTT.

CDR3: CASSLGEGDGYTF. In DNA, the CDR3 is TGCGCCAGCAGCTTGGGGGAAGGGGATGGCTACACCTTC. J is TRBJ1-2 and V is TRBV5-1; D perhaps matches TRBD1 (5 bases). The CDR3 runs 13 residues. Trimming took 0 bases from V and 6 from J, leaving 9 bases between them. Per the germline V gene, CDR1 is SGHRS and CDR2 is YFSETQ.

CDR3 DNA: TGTGCCAGCTCTTTGGGACAGCCCACTGGAAACACCATATATTTT. As protein: CASSLGQPTGNTIYF. The chain carries TRBV18 and TRBJ1-3; 7 positions match TRBD1. Germline CDR1 is KGHSH and CDR2 is LQKENI. The V gene end was trimmed by 6 bases and the J gene end by 2 bases; junction bases not matched to a gene: 7. The CDR3 consists of 15 residues.

The chain carries TRBV12-3 or TRBV12-4 and TRBJ1-2; D gene ambiguous. V lost 6 bases, J lost 14 bases, and 10 bases lay in between. The CDR3 covers 9 residues. The CDR3 loop reads CASSPPQTF. CDR3 nucleotides: TGTGCCAGCAGCCCCCCCCAAACCTTC.

In its sample, this clone was seen a few times. The rearrangement joins TRBV5-1 to TRBJ1-6, with D perhaps matching TRBD1 (5 bases). Germline CDR1 SGHRS, CDR2 YFSETQ. V was pared by 1 base and J by 7 bases, with 15 bases between. The CDR3 is 16 amino acids. CDR3 bases: TGCGCCAGCAGCTTGCAGCGTGGGACTCAAAATTCACCCCTCCACTTT. This sequence encodes CASSLQRGTQNSPLHF. Supplemented by reference TRBV5-1 and TRBJ1-6, the full variable domain reads KAGVTQTPRYLIKTRGQQVTLSCSPISGHRSVSWYQQTPGQGLQFLFEYFSETQRNKGNFPGRFSGRQFSNSRSEMNVSTLELGDSALYLCASSLQRGTQNSPLHFGNGTRLTVT.

V usage is TRBV21-1 and J usage is TRBJ1-5; the table gives TRBD1 as D, unverified against the DNA. TRBV21-1 is a pseudogene. This CDR3 comprises 15 residues. The CDR3 bases are TGTGCCAGCGGACCACAGGGAGTACGCAATCAGCCCCAGCATTTT. The encoded protein is CASGPQGVRNQPQHF.

The rearrangement joins TRBV29-1 to TRBJ1-6; 9 bases line up with TRBD1. V trimming: 6 bases; J trimming: 7 bases; junction bases outside the gene matches: 7. Germline CDR1 SQVTM, CDR2 ANQGSEA. The CDR3 length is 14 residues. CDR3 bases: TGCAGCGTGGGGACAGGGCTAAGGAATTCACCCCTCCACTTT. Protein sequence: CSVGTGLRNSPLHF.

The gene calls are TRBV11-3 and TRBJ2-7, with 7 bases fitting TRBD2. With V trimmed by 7 bases and J by 3 bases, 9 bases remained unmatched. This CDR3 has 14 residues. Germline-derived CDR1 and CDR2 are SGHNT and YENEEA. CDR3: CASTSSGIRYEQYF. CDR3 coding DNA: TGTGCCAGCACCAGCAGCGGGATCCGCTACGAGCAGTACTTC.

J is TRBJ2-1 and V is TRBV10-1; D is ambiguous. V was shortened by 4 bases and J by 10 bases, with 11 bases between the two germline ends. Germline-derived CDR1 and CDR2 are WNHNN and SYGVQD (reference sequence). The CDR3 is 12 amino acids. The CDR3 loop is CASSATGGEQFF. The CDR3 nucleotides read TGCGCCAGCAGTGCGACTGGTGGCGAGCAGTTCTTC.

This clone turned up a few times. V gene TRBV7-9 combines with J gene TRBJ1-2, with 7 nucleotides matching TRBD1. CDR3 size: 14 residues. Trimming at V came to 6 bases and at J to 5 bases, leaving 9 bases not matched to a gene. Per germline, CDR1 SEHNR and CDR2 FQNEAQ (reference sequence). The chain's CDR3 is CASSLTGAGYGYTF. The CDR3 DNA follows: TGTGCCAGCAGTCTAACAGGGGCCGGGTATGGCTACACCTTC.